One TCR beta chain is described in this entry. This CDR3 spans 19 amino acids. Trimming at V came to 4 bases and at J to 8 bases, leaving 22 bases not matched to a gene. The germline V gene encodes CDR1 SGDLS and CDR2 YYNGEE. This sample was included in a study of blood T cell repertoires in COVID-19. Study in general: Specimens from acute and convalescent COVID-19 originated in the United States, Italy and Spain. Nucleic acid was either cDNA or gDNA, and it came from T cells, B-cell-depleted T cells, or PBMCs.

Authors' methods: Reference gene primer amplification in the assay estimated nucleated cell counts. The protocol was immunoSEQ multiplex PCR, while the TCRdb copy is restricted to in-frame clones and leaves out a portion. The V and J calls and clone size were taken over from that table, and D and trimming were inferred from the DNA. The repertoire holds around 250,000 clones, under 90% seen once, with roughly 3% in the top ten. V gene TRBV9 combines with J gene TRBJ2-1; TRBD2 matches 9 bases. Source material: peripheral blood. This sequence was found in a woman aged 18 to 35 with acute or convalescent COVID-19. For the CDR3, the DNA is TGTGCCAGCAGCAACCCTGCTGGCGGGAGGGCCACTTCGGCTCATGAGCAGTTCTTC. Protein sequence: CASSNPAGGRATSAHEQFF.